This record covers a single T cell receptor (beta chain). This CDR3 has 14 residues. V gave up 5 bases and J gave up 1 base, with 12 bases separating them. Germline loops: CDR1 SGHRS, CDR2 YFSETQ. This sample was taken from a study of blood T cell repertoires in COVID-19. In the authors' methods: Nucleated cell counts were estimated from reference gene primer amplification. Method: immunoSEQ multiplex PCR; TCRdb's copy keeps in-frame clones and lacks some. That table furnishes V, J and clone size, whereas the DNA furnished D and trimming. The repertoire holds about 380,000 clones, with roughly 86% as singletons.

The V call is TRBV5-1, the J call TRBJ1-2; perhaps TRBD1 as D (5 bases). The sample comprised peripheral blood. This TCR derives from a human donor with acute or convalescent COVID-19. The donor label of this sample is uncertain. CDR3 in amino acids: CASRLTQGNYGYTF. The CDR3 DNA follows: TGCGCCAGCAGACTGACCCAGGGTAACTATGGCTACACCTTC.